The clone carrying this TCR beta chain was seen repeatedly, ten times or more. Its antigen is not identified. A library made for alpha chains picked up this beta chain off target, so its size means little. The time point was: blood taken at disease recurrence. In each case, whole RNA from tumor, nontumor lung or frozen PBMC was sequenced unsorted. This sample was included in a study of spatial heterogeneity in lung cancer. Study details: Samples were donated by 72 untreated early-stage non-small cell lung cancer patients. A subset of blood samples came from disease recurrence, and first recurrence occurred at a median of 350 days. Consistently, beta-chain sequences turned up in larger numbers than alpha-chain sequences did.

Germline V gives CDR1 MNHEY, CDR2 SVGAGI. The CDR3 is 15 residues long. V dropped 0 bases and J dropped 0 bases, with 9 bases sitting between them. TCRdb re-called the 5' RACE reads through MiXCR, storing one row per CDR3 protein. The sample records roughly 9,700 distinct CDR3 sequences, over 3% being singletons. Study results and caveats: Resection blood, more than follow-up blood, showed ubiquitous expanded tumor TCRs.

The chain employs TRBV6-5 and TRBJ2-7, with D uncertain. The TCR sequence derives from a female donor with early-stage non-small cell lung cancer. The input for sequencing was PBMCs, taken at recurrence. The CDR3 loop is CASSYSGSGSYEQYF. CDR3 sequence (DNA): TGTGCCAGCAGTTACTCGGGGTCTGGCTCCTACGAGCAGTACTTC.